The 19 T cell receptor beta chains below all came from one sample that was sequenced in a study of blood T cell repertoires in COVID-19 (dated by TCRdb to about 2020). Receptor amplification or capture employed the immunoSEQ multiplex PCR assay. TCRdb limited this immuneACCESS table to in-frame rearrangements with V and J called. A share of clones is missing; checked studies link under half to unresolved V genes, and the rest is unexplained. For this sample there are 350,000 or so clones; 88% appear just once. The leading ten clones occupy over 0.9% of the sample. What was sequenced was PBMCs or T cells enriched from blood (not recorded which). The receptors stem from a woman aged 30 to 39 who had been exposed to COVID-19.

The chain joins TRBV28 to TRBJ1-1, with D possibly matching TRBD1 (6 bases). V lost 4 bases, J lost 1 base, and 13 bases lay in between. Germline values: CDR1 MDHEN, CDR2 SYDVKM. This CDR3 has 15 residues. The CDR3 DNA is TGTGCCAGCAGTTCACAGGGTCCCCAGAACACTGAAGCTTTCTTT. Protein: CASSSQGPQNTEAFF. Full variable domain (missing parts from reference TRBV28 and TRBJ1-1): DVKVTQSSRYLVKRTGEKVFLECVQDMDHENMFWYRQDPGLGLRLIYFSYDVKMKEKGDIPEGYSVSREKKERFSLILESASTNQTSMYLCASSSQGPQNTEAFFGQGTRLTVV.

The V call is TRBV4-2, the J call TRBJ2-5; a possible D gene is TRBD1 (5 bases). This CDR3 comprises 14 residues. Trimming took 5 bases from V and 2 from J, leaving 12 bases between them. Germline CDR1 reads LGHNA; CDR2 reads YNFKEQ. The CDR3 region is CASSGASGQETQYF. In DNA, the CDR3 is TGTGCCAGCAGCGGGGCGAGTGGGCAAGAGACCCAGTACTTC.

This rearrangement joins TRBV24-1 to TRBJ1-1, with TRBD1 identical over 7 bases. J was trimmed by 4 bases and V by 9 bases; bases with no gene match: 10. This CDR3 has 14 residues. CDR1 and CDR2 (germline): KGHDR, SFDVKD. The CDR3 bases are TGTGCCACCGTCGCGGTGTACAGGGGCACTGAAGCTTTCTTT. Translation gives CATVAVYRGTEAFF.

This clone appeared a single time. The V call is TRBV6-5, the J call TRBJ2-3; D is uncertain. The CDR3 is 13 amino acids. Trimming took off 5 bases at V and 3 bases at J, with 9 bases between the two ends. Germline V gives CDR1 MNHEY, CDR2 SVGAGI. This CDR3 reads CASSHYSTDTQYF. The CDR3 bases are TGTGCCAGCAGTCACTACTCAACAGATACGCAGTATTTT.

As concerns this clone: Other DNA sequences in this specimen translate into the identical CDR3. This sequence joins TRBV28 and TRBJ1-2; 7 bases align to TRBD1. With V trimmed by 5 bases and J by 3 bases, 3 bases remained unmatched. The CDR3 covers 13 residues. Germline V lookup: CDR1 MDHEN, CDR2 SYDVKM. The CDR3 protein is CASSLGTDYGYTF. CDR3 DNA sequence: TGTGCCAGCAGTCTCGGGACAGACTATGGCTACACCTTC.

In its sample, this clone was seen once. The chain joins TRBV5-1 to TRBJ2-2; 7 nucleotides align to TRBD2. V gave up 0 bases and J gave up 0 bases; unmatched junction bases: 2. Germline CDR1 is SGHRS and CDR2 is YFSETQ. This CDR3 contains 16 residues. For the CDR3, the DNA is TGCGCCAGCAGCTTGGGGCTAGCGGCGAACACCGGGGAGCTGTTTTTT. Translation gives CASSLGLAANTGELFF.

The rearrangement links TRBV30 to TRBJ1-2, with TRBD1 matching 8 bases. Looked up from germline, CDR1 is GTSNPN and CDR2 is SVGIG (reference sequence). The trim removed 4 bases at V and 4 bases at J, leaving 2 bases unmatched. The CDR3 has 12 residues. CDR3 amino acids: CAWTGTGYGYTF. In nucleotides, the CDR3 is TGTGCCTGGACGGGGACAGGCTATGGCTACACCTTC.

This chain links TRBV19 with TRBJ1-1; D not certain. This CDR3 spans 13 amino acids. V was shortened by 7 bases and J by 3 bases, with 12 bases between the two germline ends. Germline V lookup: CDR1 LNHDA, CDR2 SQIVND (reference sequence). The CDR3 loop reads CASIPRADTEAFF. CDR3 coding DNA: TGTGCCAGTATTCCCCGAGCGGACACTGAAGCTTTCTTT.

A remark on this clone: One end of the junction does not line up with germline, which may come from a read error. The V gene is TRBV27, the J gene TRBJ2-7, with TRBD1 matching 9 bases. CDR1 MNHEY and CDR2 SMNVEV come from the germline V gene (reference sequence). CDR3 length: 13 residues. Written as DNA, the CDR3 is TGTGCCAGCAGCTCCCGGGACAGGGCCCACTGGGACTTC. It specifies CASSSRDRAHWDF.

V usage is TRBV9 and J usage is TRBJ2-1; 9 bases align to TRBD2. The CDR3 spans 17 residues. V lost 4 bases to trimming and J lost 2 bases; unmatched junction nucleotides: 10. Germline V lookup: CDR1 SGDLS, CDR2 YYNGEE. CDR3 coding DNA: TGTGCCAGCAGCCCCCCGTCTAGCGGGACCGCCTACAATGAGCAGTTCTTC. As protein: CASSPPSSGTAYNEQFF.

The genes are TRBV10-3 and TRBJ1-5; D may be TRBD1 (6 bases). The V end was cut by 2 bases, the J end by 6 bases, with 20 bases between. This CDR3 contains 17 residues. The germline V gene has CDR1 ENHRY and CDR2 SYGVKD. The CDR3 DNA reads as TGTGCCATCAGTGAGCCCAGGGGCACAGGAAAAATTCAGCCCCAGCATTTT. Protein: CAISEPRGTGKIQPQHF.

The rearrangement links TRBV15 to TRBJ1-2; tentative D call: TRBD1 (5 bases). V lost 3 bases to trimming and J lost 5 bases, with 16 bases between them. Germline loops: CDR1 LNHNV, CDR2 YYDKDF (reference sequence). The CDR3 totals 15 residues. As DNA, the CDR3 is TGTGCCACCAGCAGTGGACACACACTGGGATATGGCTACACCTTC. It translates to CATSSGHTLGYGYTF.

The CDR3 loop reads CASSRTGDEKLFF. DNA of the CDR3: TGTGCCAGCAGCCGGACAGGGGATGAAAAACTGTTTTTT. This chain connects TRBV11-1 to TRBJ1-4; 9 bases are a match to TRBD1. Trimming at V came to 5 bases and at J to 6 bases, leaving 1 base not matched to a gene. This CDR3 region has 13 residues. Germline V gene lookup returns CDR1 SGHAT and CDR2 FQDESV (reference sequence).

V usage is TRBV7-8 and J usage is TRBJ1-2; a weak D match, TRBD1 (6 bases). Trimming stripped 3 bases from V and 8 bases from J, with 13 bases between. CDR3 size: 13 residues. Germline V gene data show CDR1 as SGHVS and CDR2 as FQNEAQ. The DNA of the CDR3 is TGTGCCAGCAGCTTGGGGGGGCCTGCAGGCTACACCTTC. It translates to CASSLGGPAGYTF.

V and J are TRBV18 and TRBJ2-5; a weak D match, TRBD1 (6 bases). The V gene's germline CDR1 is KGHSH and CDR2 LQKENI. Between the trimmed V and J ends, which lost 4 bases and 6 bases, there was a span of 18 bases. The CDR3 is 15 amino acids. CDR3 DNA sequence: TGTGCCAGCTCACAATCGGAAATACAGGGAAAGACCCAGTACTTC. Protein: CASSQSEIQGKTQYF.

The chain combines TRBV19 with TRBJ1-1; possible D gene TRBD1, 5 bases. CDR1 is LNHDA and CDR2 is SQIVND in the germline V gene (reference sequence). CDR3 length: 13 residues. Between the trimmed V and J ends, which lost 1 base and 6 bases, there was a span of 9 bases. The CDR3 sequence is CASSIGRGAEAFF. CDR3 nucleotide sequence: TGTGCCAGTAGTATAGGGAGGGGTGCTGAAGCTTTCTTT.

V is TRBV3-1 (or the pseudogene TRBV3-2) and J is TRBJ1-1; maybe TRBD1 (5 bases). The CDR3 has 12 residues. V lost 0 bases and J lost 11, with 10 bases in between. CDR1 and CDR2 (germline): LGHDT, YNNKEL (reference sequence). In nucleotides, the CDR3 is TGTGCCAGCAGCCAAGATCGGTGGGGCGCTTTCTTT. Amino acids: CASSQDRWGAFF.

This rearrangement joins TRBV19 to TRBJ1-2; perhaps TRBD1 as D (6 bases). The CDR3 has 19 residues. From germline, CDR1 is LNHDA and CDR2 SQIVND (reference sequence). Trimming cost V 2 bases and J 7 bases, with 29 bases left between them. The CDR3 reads CASSIRDTFFTSALTGYTF. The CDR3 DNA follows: TGTGCCAGTAGTATAAGGGACACCTTTTTTACTTCGGCTCTAACTGGCTACACCTTC.

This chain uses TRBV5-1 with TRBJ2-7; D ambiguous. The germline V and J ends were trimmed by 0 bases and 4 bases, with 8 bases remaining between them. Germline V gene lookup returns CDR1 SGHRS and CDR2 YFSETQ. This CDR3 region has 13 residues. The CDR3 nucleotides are TGCGCCAGCAGCTTGGGACAAGAGTACGAGCAGTACTTC. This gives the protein CASSLGQEYEQYF.